This record looks at one T cell receptor beta chain sequence and its context. Its antigen is unknown. The sample belongs to a study of T cells expressing NK-cell markers. Background on the study: The TCR beta repertoires were obtained from sorted CD3+CD56+NKG2C+, CD3+CD56+NKG2C- and CD3+CD56-NKG2C+ T cells. General study points: In a group of 5 to 7 donors, dominant NKG2C+ clonotypes represented 1.0-7.0% of CD8+ T cells.

Germline CDR1 SQVTM, CDR2 ANQGSEA. This CDR3 is 12 amino acids long. Each CDR3 protein gets one entry in TCRdb, which reprocessed the 5' RACE reads and gives no DNA. Found here are about 410,000 distinct CDR3 sequences; the top ten clones hold about 10%. Material: blood T cells: a sorted CD56 or NKG2C T cell subset, CD4+ or CD8+ T cells, or bulk PBMC T cells (not recorded which). The chain couples TRBV29-1 to TRBJ2-3; no DNA is available, so the TRBD2 call from TCRdb remains unchecked. This TCR came from a woman aged 45-59 years in good health. CDR3: CSVRASFNTQYF.